What follows are 2 T cell receptor beta chains derived from one specimen sequenced in a study of blood T cell repertoires in COVID-19. Here immunoSEQ multiplex PCR was the method, and the copy in TCRdb shows in-frame clones only, minus some. The data show about 180,000 clones, around 86% seen once. Sequenced input: peripheral blood. All receptors derive from a man aged 45-65 years with active or convalescent COVID-19.

The chain combines TRBV19 with TRBJ1-5; a possible D gene is TRBD1 (6 bases). V lost 8 bases and J 7 bases, leaving 12 bases between the germline ends. This CDR3 has 12 amino acids. In germline, CDR1 is LNHDA, CDR2 SQIVND (reference sequence). CDR3: CASVGGAQPQHF. The DNA for the CDR3 is TGTGCCAGTGTCGGGGGGGCCCAGCCCCAGCATTTT.

The rearrangement uses TRBV14 and TRBJ2-1, with a possible D match to TRBD2 (6 bases). The CDR3 is 14 residues long. Germline V gene lookup returns CDR1 SGHDN and CDR2 FVKESK. The ends were cut back, 2 bases at V and 6 bases at J, with 11 bases in the middle. The CDR3 sequence is CASSQFVGGNEQFF. The CDR3, as DNA: TGTGCCAGCAGCCAATTCGTGGGGGGCAATGAGCAGTTCTTC.